This entry concerns a single TCR beta chain. Its target is not known. The sample originates from a study of T cells in narcolepsy. Study summary: Enrolled donors included narcolepsy type 1 or type 2 patients and healthy controls.

V lost 7 bases to trimming and J lost 5 bases; unmatched junction nucleotides: 8. Germline CDR1 is SQVTM and CDR2 is ANQGSEA. The CDR3 length is 13 residues. Overall study results and limits: Some memory CD4+ repertoires had no autoreactive clone sequences. Same-patient CSF and blood CD4+ T cell clonotypes included HCRT-specific and TRIB2-specific autoreactive ones. Autoreactive clonotypes reportedly recurred in blood of same and different patients, not controls.

Using immunoSEQ multiplex PCR, the repertoire was profiled, and TCRdb retains in-frame clones only, with some absent. The sample carries approximately 28,000 clones, about 80% recorded once. This chain connects TRBV29-1 to TRBJ2-7, with 10 nucleotides matching TRBD2. The sample taken for sequencing was CD45RA- memory CD4+ T cells from PBMCs. The sequence was collected from a human donor with narcolepsy. The DNA for the CDR3 is TGCAGCGCCTGGGGACTAGCGAACCACGAGCAGTACTTC. Its translation is CSAWGLANHEQYF.